These 21 T cell receptor beta chains share one sample of origin, sequenced in a study of shared clonotypes between healthy human individuals. The naive CD8 subset, CD45RO-negative cells positively selected for CCR7, excluded terminally differentiated effector memory CD45RA+ cells. Method: immunoSEQ multiplex PCR; TCRdb's copy keeps in-frame clones and lacks some. Among about 2.1 million clones listed, around 95% were seen once. What was sequenced was naive CD8+ T cells from PBMCs. Every receptor here comes from a man younger than 35 in good health. Some clones in this sample may be carry-over from other donors' samples.

In DNA, the CDR3 is TGTGCCAGCAGTTTATACCCCGGGACAGGGGACTCCTATGGCTACACCTTC. This sequence encodes CASSLYPGTGDSYGYTF. The chain recombines TRBV28 with TRBJ1-2, with 10 bases lining up with TRBD1. Germline V CDR1 and CDR2: MDHEN, SYDVKM. The CDR3 is 17 residues long. The ends lost 1 base at V and 4 bases at J; junction bases unmatched: 9.

V gene TRBV14 combines with J gene TRBJ2-5, with TRBD1 identical over 7 bases. This CDR3 is built from 15 residues. Looked up from germline, CDR1 is SGHDN and CDR2 is FVKESK. V was pared by 2 bases and J by 1 base, with 4 bases of the junction left unmatched. The CDR3 DNA follows: TGTGCCAGCAGCCAATCCGGGACAGCCCAAGAGACCCAGTACTTC. Protein: CASSQSGTAQETQYF.

This chain connects TRBV19 to TRBJ2-7; D may be TRBD2 (6 bases). Trimming left V 6 bases short and J 4 bases short, with 19 bases between. The CDR3 runs to 15 residues. The germline V gene encodes CDR1 LNHDA and CDR2 SQIVND (reference sequence). In DNA form, the CDR3 reads TGTGCCAGTAGAAGGTCGGGGGATAGGGCATACGAGCAGTACTTC. It encodes CASRRSGDRAYEQYF.

This chain joins TRBV7-9 and TRBJ2-7; D perhaps matches TRBD2 (7 bases). Trimming shortened V by 4 bases and J by 2 bases, and 12 bases separated the two germline ends. Germline V lookup: CDR1 SEHNR, CDR2 FQNEAQ (reference sequence). The CDR3 loop spans 14 amino acids. The CDR3 nucleotides are TGTGCCAGCAGCTGGGGGGGCCAACCCTACGAGCAGTACTTC. It encodes CASSWGGQPYEQYF. The full variable domain, with the rest looked up from reference TRBV7-9 and TRBJ2-7, is DTGVSQNPRHKITKRGQNVTFRCDPISEHNRLYWYRQTLGQGPEFLTYFQNEAQLEKSRLLSDRFSAERPKGSFSTLEIQRTEQGDSAMYLCASSWGGQPYEQYFGPGTRLTVT.

This clone occurred once. The rearrangement links TRBV7-2 to TRBJ2-3; D possibly corresponds to TRBD2 (5 bases). Trimming removed 1 base from V and 5 bases from J, with 10 bases in between. CDR1 and CDR2 (germline): SGHTA, FQGNSA. The CDR3 extends over 14 amino acids. CDR3 region: CASSLGASLDTQYF. The DNA for the CDR3 is TGTGCCAGCAGCTTAGGTGCTAGCTTAGATACGCAGTATTTT.

The gene calls are TRBV9 and TRBJ2-3; no definite D call. Trimming took off 9 bases at V and 6 bases at J, with 11 bases between the two ends. This CDR3 has 11 residues. CDR1 and CDR2 (germline): SGDLS, YYNGEE. The CDR3 DNA reads TGTGCCACCCCACAAGAGGATACGCAGTATTTT. Residues: CATPQEDTQYF.

The chain links TRBV2 to TRBJ1-4, with a possible D match to TRBD1 (5 bases). Germline V gene sequence: CDR1 SNHLY, CDR2 FYNNEI. Trimming took off 8 bases at V and 7 bases at J, with 20 bases between the two ends. The CDR3 extends over 15 amino acids. The CDR3 is CASWGVGTSVEKLFF. As DNA, the CDR3 is TGTGCCAGCTGGGGAGTAGGGACGAGTGTTGAAAAACTGTTTTTT. The full variable domain, rest sourced from reference TRBV2 and TRBJ1-4, is EPEVTQTPSHQVTQMGQEVILRCVPISNHLYFYWYRQILGQKVEFLVSFYNNEISEKSEIFDDQFSVERPDGSNFTLKIRSTKLEDSAMYFCASWGVGTSVEKLFFGSGTQLSVL.

The V gene is TRBV6-5, the J gene TRBJ2-2, with D hard to call. This CDR3 is 13 amino acids long. Looked up from germline, CDR1 is MNHEY and CDR2 is SVGAGI. Trimming shortened V by 5 bases and J by 5 bases, and 9 bases separated the two germline ends. The DNA for the CDR3 is TGTGCCAGCAGTAGAGAGAGGACCGGGGAGCTGTTTTTT. Translating it yields CASSRERTGELFF.

This rearrangement joins TRBV7-6 to TRBJ2-7, with TRBD2 as a possible D gene (5 bases). The CDR3 is 12 amino acids. Trimming cost V 5 bases and J 6 bases, with 11 bases left between them. The germline gives CDR1 SGHVS, CDR2 FNYEAQ. For the CDR3, the DNA is TGTGCCAGCAGCCCCCCCGGAGGCGAGCAGTACTTC. It is translated as CASSPPGGEQYF.

The rearrangement uses TRBV27 and TRBJ2-1, with 7 bases identical to TRBD1. The V gene end was trimmed by 3 bases and the J gene end by 7 bases; junction bases not matched to a gene: 9. The CDR3 length is 15 residues. The germline gives CDR1 MNHEY, CDR2 SMNVEV (reference sequence). The CDR3 sequence is CASSLGVRQGNEQFF. CDR3 nucleotide sequence: TGTGCCAGCAGTTTGGGGGTCCGACAGGGAAATGAGCAGTTCTTC.

The chain is built from TRBV11-2 and TRBJ2-2; 7 nucleotides agree with TRBD2. V dropped 4 bases and J dropped 4; count of bases not matched to a gene: 9. The CDR3 consists of 16 residues. CDR1 is SGHAT, CDR2 FQNNGV, per germline. The CDR3 nucleotides are TGTGCCAGCAGCTCTAGAGGCAGGGAGGGCACCGGGGAGCTGTTTTTT. Protein: CASSSRGREGTGELFF.

V usage is TRBV6-6 and J usage is TRBJ2-7, with 8 bases lining up with TRBD2. The junction had 7 bases not matched to a gene; V was cut back by 3 bases and J by 6 bases. Germline loops: CDR1 MNHNY, CDR2 SVGAGI (reference sequence). There are 14 residues in the CDR3. In DNA form, the CDR3 reads TGTGCCAGCAGTTATAGCGGGGTAGGGGCCGAGCAGTACTTC. Translating gives CASSYSGVGAEQYF.

The CDR3 here is CASSTGGYYF. The CDR3 nucleotides are TGTGCCAGCAGTACCGGGGGCTATTACTTC. V and J are TRBV6-1 and TRBJ2-7, with D perhaps matching TRBD1 or TRBD2 (6 bases each). V shed 5 bases and J shed 13 bases, with 12 bases lying between them. The CDR3 is made up of 10 amino acids. Germline CDR1 is MNHNS and CDR2 is SASEGT.

The chain couples TRBV19 to TRBJ2-1, with 10 bases aligning to TRBD2. The trim removed 0 bases at V and 7 bases at J, leaving 15 bases unmatched. CDR1 LNHDA and CDR2 SQIVND come from the germline V gene (reference sequence). This CDR3 contains 19 residues. The CDR3 nucleotides read TGTGCCAGTAGTATAGATCGAGGCGGACTAGCGGCCCAGGGTAATGAGCAGTTCTTC. Translated: CASSIDRGGLAAQGNEQFF.

The chain combines TRBV27 with TRBJ1-1; D is unresolved. Trimming left V 10 bases short and J 4 bases short, with 10 bases between. Germline V gives CDR1 MNHEY, CDR2 SMNVEV (reference sequence). The CDR3 has 11 residues. The CDR3 is CATETGTEAFF. In nucleotides, the CDR3 is TGTGCCACCGAGACGGGCACTGAAGCTTTCTTT.

DNA of the CDR3: TGTGCCAGCAGTTTAAAGAACAGGGTAACTGAAGCTTTCTTT. Translation: CASSLKNRVTEAFF. The V and J genes are TRBV28 and TRBJ1-1, with D maybe TRBD1 (6 bases). CDR3 length: 14 amino acids. Germline CDR1 and CDR2: MDHEN and SYDVKM. V lost 2 bases, J lost 5 bases, and 12 bases lay in between.

The chain links TRBV13 to TRBJ2-3, with unresolved D. The length of the CDR3 is 16 residues. Per germline, CDR1 PRHDT and CDR2 FYEKMQ (reference sequence). The V and J ends lost 7 bases and 2 bases respectively, with 19 bases between them. The CDR3 region has the DNA TGTGCCAGCACCACTTCACAATATCCATACACAGATACGCAGTATTTT. As protein: CASTTSQYPYTDTQYF.

The chain carries TRBV6-6 and TRBJ2-5; 7 bases are a match to TRBD1. Unmatched junction bases numbered 6, after V lost 6 bases and J lost 2 bases. From germline, CDR1 is MNHNY and CDR2 SVGAGI (reference sequence). The CDR3 extends over 14 amino acids. The DNA of the CDR3 is TGTGCCAGCAGCCGCCGGGACAGTCAAGAGACCCAGTACTTC. Protein sequence: CASSRRDSQETQYF.

This clone was seen once. This chain connects TRBV5-4 to TRBJ1-1; maybe TRBD1 (5 bases). Germline V gene lookup returns CDR1 SGHNT and CDR2 YYREEE (reference sequence). The CDR3 spans 14 residues. V was clipped by 0 bases and J by 11 bases, with 17 bases between them. This chain's CDR3 is CASSLGTGPDDAFF. The CDR3, as DNA: TGTGCCAGCAGCTTGGGTACGGGGCCTGACGACGCTTTCTTT.

This chain joins TRBV10-3 and TRBJ1-3; TRBD1 matches at 10 bases. After removal of 6 bases from V and 6 bases from J, the junction contained 5 bases not matched to a gene. The CDR3 covers 14 residues. Per the germline V gene, CDR1 is ENHRY and CDR2 is SYGVKD. The CDR3 reads CAIRWDRGENTIYF. CDR3 nucleotides: TGTGCCATCAGATGGGACAGGGGAGAAAACACCATATATTTT.

CDR3 amino acids: CASRLALSYNEQFF. The CDR3 DNA sequence: TGTGCCAGCAGACTAGCGCTCTCCTACAATGAGCAGTTCTTC. The V call is TRBV27, the J call TRBJ2-1; the match to TRBD2 covers 7 bases. Trimming took 6 bases from V and 0 from J; bases not matched to a gene: 2. The CDR3 spans 14 residues. In germline, CDR1 is MNHEY, CDR2 SMNVEV (reference sequence).